The 6 T cell receptor beta chains in this list originate from one sample, sequenced in a study of T cell changes during pregnancy in multiple sclerosis. Profiled with immunoSEQ multiplex PCR; TCRdb holds only in-frame clones, not every one. The data hold approximately 70,000 clones, with about 90% observed a single time. The material was peripheral blood, obtained after pregnancy. The receptors come from a female donor with multiple sclerosis, enrolled in a pregnancy study.

Written as DNA, the CDR3 is TGTGCCAGCAGCTTGACTGACAGGGCCTACGAGCAGTACTTC. Its protein product is CASSLTDRAYEQYF. This chain links TRBV5-4 with TRBJ2-7, with 7 bases that match TRBD1. Unmatched junction bases numbered 3, after V lost 1 base and J lost 2 bases. This CDR3 spans 14 amino acids. Germline loops: CDR1 SGHNT, CDR2 YYREEE (reference sequence). Full variable domain (remainder filled in from reference TRBV5-4 and TRBJ2-7): ETGVTQSPTHLIKTRGQQVTLRCSSQSGHNTVSWYQQALGQGPQFIFQYYREEENGRGNFPPRFSGLQFPNYSSELNVNALELDDSALYLCASSLTDRAYEQYFGPGTRLTVT.

The chain carries TRBV11-3 and TRBJ2-1; D is unclear. From germline, CDR1 is SGHNT and CDR2 YENEEA. CDR3 length: 13 amino acids. The V end was cut by 5 bases, the J end by 6 bases, with 11 bases between. In DNA, the CDR3 is TGTGCCAGCAGCACCCGTTCGGGCAATGAGCAGTTCTTC. Amino acid sequence: CASSTRSGNEQFF.

This sequence joins TRBV2 and TRBJ2-1; no clear D gene. CDR3 length: 15 residues. Germline CDR1 SNHLY, CDR2 FYNNEI. V was pared by 1 base and J by 2 bases, with 9 bases between. CDR3 DNA sequence: TGTGCCAGCAGTGAAGGGAGCACGACCTACAATGAGCAGTTCTTC. Its translation is CASSEGSTTYNEQFF.

The chain couples TRBV28 to TRBJ2-5; D may be TRBD2 (5 bases). CDR1 is MDHEN and CDR2 is SYDVKM in the germline V gene. The length of the CDR3 is 12 residues. Trimming took 7 bases from V and 4 from J, leaving 10 bases between them. Written as DNA, the CDR3 is TGTGCCAGCATCGCAGAGGGAGAGACCCAGTACTTC. Translated: CASIAEGETQYF.

The rearrangement links TRBV7-3 to TRBJ2-3, with a tentative D call TRBD2 (6 bases). Germline CDR1 SGHTA, CDR2 FQGTGA. V was pared by 3 bases and J by 4 bases, with 14 bases between. The CDR3 has 15 residues. CDR3: CASSLTGRGSDTQYF. CDR3 DNA: TGTGCCAGCAGCTTGACCGGGAGAGGGTCAGATACGCAGTATTTT.

The V call is TRBV28, the J call TRBJ2-5, with D unresolved. Germline values: CDR1 MDHEN, CDR2 SYDVKM. V was cut by 10 bases and J by 0 bases, with 3 bases left in between. The CDR3 totals 10 residues. DNA for the CDR3: TGTGCCACCTACCAAGAGACCCAGTACTTC. It is translated as CATYQETQYF.